This T cell receptor beta chain was found in a study of shared clonotypes between healthy human individuals. Nashville, Tennessee was home to all donors, each a Caucasian adult. V was cut by 5 bases and J by 0 bases, with 12 bases left in between. Germline V lookup: CDR1 SGHAT, CDR2 FQNNGV. The CDR3 consists of 15 residues. Study results and caveats: Generally, naive subsets came out with larger estimated richness than memory subsets.

Note on this clone: Its antigen is undetermined.

The genomic DNA of each subset was split evenly across several immunoSEQ plates. Sequenced by immunoSEQ multiplex PCR; TCRdb stores in-frame clones only, minus some. The profile shows some 2,500,000 clones, over 85% of them singletons. The chain uses TRBV11-2 and TRBJ2-3; weak D call: TRBD2 (5 bases). The material sequenced was naive CD4+ T cells from PBMCs. Subset reported: CD45RA+ positively selected. The receptor's source is a man younger than 35 in good health. Some clones in this sample may be carry-over from other donors' samples. In DNA, the CDR3 is TGTGCCAGCAGCCAAAGCGGACTTAGCACAGATACGCAGTATTTT. It is translated as CASSQSGLSTDTQYF.